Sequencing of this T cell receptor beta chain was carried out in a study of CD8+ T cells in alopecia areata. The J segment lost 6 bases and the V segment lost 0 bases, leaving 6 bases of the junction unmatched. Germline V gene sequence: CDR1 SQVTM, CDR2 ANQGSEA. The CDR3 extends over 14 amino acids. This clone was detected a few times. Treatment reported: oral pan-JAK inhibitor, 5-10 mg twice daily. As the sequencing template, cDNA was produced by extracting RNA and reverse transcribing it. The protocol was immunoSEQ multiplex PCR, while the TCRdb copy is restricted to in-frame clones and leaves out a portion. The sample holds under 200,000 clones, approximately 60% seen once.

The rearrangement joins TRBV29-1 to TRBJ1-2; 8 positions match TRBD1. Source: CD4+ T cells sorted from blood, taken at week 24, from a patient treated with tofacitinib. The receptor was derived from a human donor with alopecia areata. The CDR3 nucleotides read TGCAGCGTTGAAGATCGCACAGGGGGTGATGGCTACACCTTC. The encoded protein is CSVEDRTGGDGYTF.